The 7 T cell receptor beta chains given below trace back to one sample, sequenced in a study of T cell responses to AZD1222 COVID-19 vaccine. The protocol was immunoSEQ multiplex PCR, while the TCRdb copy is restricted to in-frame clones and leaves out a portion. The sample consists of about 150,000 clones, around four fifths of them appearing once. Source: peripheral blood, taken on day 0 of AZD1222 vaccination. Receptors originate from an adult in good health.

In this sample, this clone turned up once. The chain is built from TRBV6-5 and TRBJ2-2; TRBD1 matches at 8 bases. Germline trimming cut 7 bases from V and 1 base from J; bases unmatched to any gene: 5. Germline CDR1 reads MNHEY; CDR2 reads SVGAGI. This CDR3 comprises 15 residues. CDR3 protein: CASTWTGLNTGELFF. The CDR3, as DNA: TGTGCCAGCACTTGGACAGGGTTGAACACCGGGGAGCTGTTTTTT.

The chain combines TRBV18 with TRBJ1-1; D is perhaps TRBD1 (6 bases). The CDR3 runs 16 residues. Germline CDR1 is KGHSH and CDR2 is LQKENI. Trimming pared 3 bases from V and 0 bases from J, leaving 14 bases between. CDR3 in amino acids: CASSPGPGQLNTEAFF. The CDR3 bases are TGTGCCAGCTCACCGGGACCTGGACAGTTGAACACTGAAGCTTTCTTT.

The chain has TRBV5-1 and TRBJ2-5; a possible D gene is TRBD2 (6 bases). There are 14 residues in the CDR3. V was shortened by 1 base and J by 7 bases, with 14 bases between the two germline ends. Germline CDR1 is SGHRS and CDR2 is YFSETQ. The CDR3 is CASSLYQMGGTQYF. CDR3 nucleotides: TGCGCCAGCAGCTTGTACCAAATGGGGGGGACCCAGTACTTC.

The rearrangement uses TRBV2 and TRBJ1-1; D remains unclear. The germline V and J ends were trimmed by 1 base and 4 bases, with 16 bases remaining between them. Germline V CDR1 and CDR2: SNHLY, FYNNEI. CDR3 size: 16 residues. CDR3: CASSEEIRILTTEAFF. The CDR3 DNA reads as TGTGCCAGCAGTGAAGAAATCAGGATCCTAACCACTGAAGCTTTCTTT.

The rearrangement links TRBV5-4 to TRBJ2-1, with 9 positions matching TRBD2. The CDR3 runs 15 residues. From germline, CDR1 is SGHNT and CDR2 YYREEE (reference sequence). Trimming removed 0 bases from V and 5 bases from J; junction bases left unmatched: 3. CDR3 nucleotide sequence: TGTGCCAGCAGCTTGGATGCTAGCGGGGACAATGAGCAGTTCTTC. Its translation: CASSLDASGDNEQFF. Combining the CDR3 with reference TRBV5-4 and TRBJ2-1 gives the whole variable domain ETGVTQSPTHLIKTRGQQVTLRCSSQSGHNTVSWYQQALGQGPQFIFQYYREEENGRGNFPPRFSGLQFPNYSSELNVNALELDDSALYLCASSLDASGDNEQFFGPGTRLTVL.

This CDR3 reads CASSVSDSRLRGEQYF. In nucleotides, the CDR3 is TGTGCCAGCAGTGTAAGCGACAGCCGCTTAAGGGGCGAGCAGTACTTC. The chain uses TRBV2 and TRBJ2-7; possibly TRBD1 for D (5 bases). CDR1 and CDR2 (germline): SNHLY, FYNNEI. The CDR3 spans 16 residues. The V end was cut by 4 bases, the J end by 6 bases, with 22 bases between.

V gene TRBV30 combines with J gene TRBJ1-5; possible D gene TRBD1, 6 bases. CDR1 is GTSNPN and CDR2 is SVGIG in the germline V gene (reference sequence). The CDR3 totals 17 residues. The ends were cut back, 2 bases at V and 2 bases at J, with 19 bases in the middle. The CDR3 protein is CAWSTGMATVGNQPQHF. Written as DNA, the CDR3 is TGTGCCTGGAGTACAGGGATGGCAACTGTGGGCAATCAGCCCCAGCATTTT.